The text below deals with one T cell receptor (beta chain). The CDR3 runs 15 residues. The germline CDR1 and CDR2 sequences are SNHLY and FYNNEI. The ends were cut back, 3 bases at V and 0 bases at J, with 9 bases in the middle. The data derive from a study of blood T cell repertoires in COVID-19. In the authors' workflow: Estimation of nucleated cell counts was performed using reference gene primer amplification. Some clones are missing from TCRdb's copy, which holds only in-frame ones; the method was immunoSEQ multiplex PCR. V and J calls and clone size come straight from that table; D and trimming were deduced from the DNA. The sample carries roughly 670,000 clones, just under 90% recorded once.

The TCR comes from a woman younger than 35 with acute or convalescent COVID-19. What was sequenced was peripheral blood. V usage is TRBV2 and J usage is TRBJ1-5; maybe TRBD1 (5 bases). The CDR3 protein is CASSEDTRSNQPQHF. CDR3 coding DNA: TGTGCCAGCAGTGAGGACACCCGTAGCAATCAGCCCCAGCATTTT.